Listed here is a single T cell receptor beta chain. These data come from a study of blood T cell repertoires in COVID-19. Study-level background: Samples of COVID-19 (acute and convalescent) were obtained from the United States, Italy and Spain.

Using immunoSEQ multiplex PCR, the repertoire was profiled, and TCRdb retains in-frame clones only, with some absent. Of approximately 130,000 clones listed, approximately 86% are singletons. CDR3 length equals 15 residues. Germline CDR1 MGHRA, CDR2 YSYEKL. V was cut by 3 bases and J by 11 bases, with 22 bases left in between. The sequencing sample was made of peripheral blood. The sequence came from a woman between 50 and 59 years old who had recovered from COVID-19. The chain recombines TRBV4-1 with TRBJ1-1; tentatively, D is TRBD1 (5 bases). The CDR3 loop is CASSQRDLGTSGAFF. The CDR3 region has the DNA TGCGCCAGCAGCCAGAGGGACCTAGGGACTAGTGGGGCTTTCTTT.